This T cell receptor (beta chain) was sequenced during a study of T cell changes during pregnancy in multiple sclerosis. CDR3 size: 15 residues. Deletions cut 5 bases from V and 0 bases from J, with 11 bases between. The germline V gene has CDR1 SNHLY and CDR2 FYNNEI. Profiled with immunoSEQ multiplex PCR; TCRdb holds only in-frame clones, not every one. The sample holds nearly 25,000 clones, 88% seen once. The chain combines TRBV2 with TRBJ1-5, with D possibly matching TRBD1 (5 bases). The sequencing used CD4+ T cells from peripheral blood mononuclear cells, collected in the first trimester of pregnancy. The clonotype was recovered from a female donor in good health, enrolled as a control in a pregnancy study. CDR3 DNA sequence: TGTGCCAGCAGTCAAGGACAAGTTAGCAATCAGCCCCAGCATTTT. The encoded protein is CASSQGQVSNQPQHF.